What follows are 15 T cell receptor beta chains derived from one specimen sequenced in a study of CD8+ T cells in alopecia areata. As for treatment: oral pan-JAK inhibitor, 5-10 mg twice daily. Sequencing relied on a cDNA template that was reverse transcribed from extracted RNA. Measured with immunoSEQ multiplex PCR; TCRdb has only the in-frame clones, and not every one. The sample includes 150,000 to 250,000 clones, roughly three fifths of them seen just once. The starting material was CD4+ T cells sorted from blood, obtained at week 4, from a patient treated with tofacitinib. Source of these receptors: a human donor with alopecia areata.

This clone has just a few counts. The rearrangement joins TRBV28 to TRBJ2-7; D gene uncertain. Between the trimmed V and J ends, which lost 7 bases and 4 bases, there was a span of 14 bases. The germline CDR1 and CDR2 sequences are MDHEN and SYDVKM. The CDR3 runs 13 residues. CDR3 sequence: CASKGPRVYEQYF. CDR3 DNA: TGTGCCAGCAAAGGGCCGAGAGTTTACGAGCAGTACTTC.

The chain combines TRBV20-1 with TRBJ2-1, with D perhaps TRBD2 (6 bases). The CDR3 length is 11 residues. The V gene lost 7 bases and the J gene lost 3 bases, with 7 bases spanning the gap. Germline CDR1 and CDR2: DFQATT and SNEGSKA (reference sequence). This CDR3 is CSGGNYNEQFF. The CDR3 DNA follows: TGCAGTGGCGGGAACTACAATGAGCAGTTCTTC.

The rearrangement links TRBV11-2 to TRBJ2-3; D gene unclear. CDR3 size: 11 residues. The V gene lost 5 bases and the J gene lost 5 bases, with 5 bases spanning the gap. Looked up from germline, CDR1 is SGHAT and CDR2 is FQNNGV. The chain's CDR3 is CASSGVDTQYF. The CDR3 DNA sequence: TGTGCCAGCAGCGGCGTAGATACGCAGTATTTT.

This clone was recorded only once. The chain recombines TRBV7-6 with TRBJ2-7; either TRBD1 or TRBD2 may supply D (5 bases each). The CDR3 runs 15 residues. V gave up 5 bases and J gave up 0 bases, with 14 bases separating them. Germline lookup yields CDR1 SGHVS and CDR2 FNYEAQ. The CDR3 DNA is TGTGCCAGCAGCGGATACCGGGACCGCTCCTACGAGCAGTACTTC. Protein sequence: CASSGYRDRSYEQYF.

The chain carries TRBV6-5 and TRBJ1-5; the match to TRBD1 covers 8 bases. Trimming at V came to 5 bases and at J to 5 bases, leaving 5 bases not matched to a gene. The CDR3 covers 14 residues. Germline V gives CDR1 MNHEY, CDR2 SVGAGI. CDR3 region: CASSTGQGYQPQHF. The CDR3 DNA follows: TGTGCCAGCAGTACCGGACAGGGTTATCAGCCCCAGCATTTT.

A few counts support this clone. This chain connects TRBV29-1 to TRBJ1-1; TRBD1 aligns across 9 bases. The CDR3 runs to 13 residues. Germline lookup yields CDR1 SQVTM and CDR2 ANQGSEA. J lost 1 base, V lost 5 bases, and 2 bases had no gene match. The CDR3, as DNA: TGCAGCGTTTCGACAGGGGGGAACACTGAAGCTTTCTTT. It translates to CSVSTGGNTEAFF.

The chain carries TRBV30 and TRBJ2-1; the match to TRBD1 covers 9 bases. V lost 1 base, J lost 4 bases, and 2 bases stayed unmatched. Per germline, CDR1 GTSNPN and CDR2 SVGIG (reference sequence). This CDR3 has 14 amino acids. For the CDR3, the DNA is TGTGCCTGGAGTGGAGACAGGGGGTACAATGAGCAGTTCTTC. Its protein is CAWSGDRGYNEQFF.

The rearrangement links TRBV25-1 to TRBJ2-7; D not certain. Trimming removed 6 bases from V and 1 base from J, with 10 bases in between. Germline lookup yields CDR1 MGHDK and CDR2 SYGVNS. The CDR3 consists of 13 residues. The CDR3 sequence: CASSLGLSYEQYF. CDR3 sequence (DNA): TGTGCCAGCAGCCTCGGGTTGTCCTACGAGCAGTACTTC.

This clone was found once. This chain links TRBV9 with TRBJ2-2; D is possibly TRBD1 (5 bases). The CDR3 runs to 15 residues. Germline-derived CDR1 and CDR2 are SGDLS and YYNGEE. V lost 0 bases and J lost 4, with 10 bases in between. CDR3 sequence reads: CASSVVSRGTGELFF. The CDR3 DNA sequence: TGTGCCAGCAGCGTAGTGTCTAGGGGCACCGGGGAGCTGTTTTTT.

This chain connects TRBV29-1 to TRBJ1-1; D gene uncertain. Germline CDR1 and CDR2: SQVTM and ANQGSEA. The CDR3 is made up of 13 amino acids. Trimming took 3 bases from V and 1 from J, leaving 9 bases between them. DNA for the CDR3: TGCAGCGTTGAGAGTGGAGAGAACACTGAAGCTTTCTTT. This gives the protein CSVESGENTEAFF.

V gene TRBV4-2 combines with J gene TRBJ2-5, with 7 bases matching TRBD2. V lost 1 base to trimming and J lost 3 bases; unmatched junction nucleotides: 2. This CDR3 has 14 amino acids. CDR1 and CDR2 (germline): LGHNA, YNFKEQ. DNA for the CDR3: TGTGCCAGCAGCCAAGGGGGGGGAGAAGAGACCCAGTACTTC. Translation gives CASSQGGGEETQYF.

The rearrangement links TRBV30 to TRBJ1-1, with D perhaps TRBD1 (5 bases). V was trimmed by 0 bases and J by 4 bases, leaving 12 bases between them. The CDR3 contains 14 residues. The germline gives CDR1 GTSNPN, CDR2 SVGIG (reference sequence). The CDR3 here is CAWSVLAGVTEAFF. In nucleotides, the CDR3 is TGTGCCTGGAGTGTACTTGCGGGGGTCACTGAAGCTTTCTTT.

This clone appeared a few times. This chain joins TRBV5-1 and TRBJ2-7; TRBD2 matches 7 bases. The CDR3 contains 14 residues. Germline V CDR1 and CDR2: SGHRS, YFSETQ. With 5 bases clipped from V and 0 bases from J, the junction kept 5 bases outside the gene matches. The CDR3 DNA sequence: TGCGCCAGCAGATGGACGGGGGGCTCCTACGAGCAGTACTTC. Translating gives CASRWTGGSYEQYF. Combining the CDR3 with reference TRBV5-1 and TRBJ2-7 gives the whole variable domain KAGVTQTPRYLIKTRGQQVTLSCSPISGHRSVSWYQQTPGQGLQFLFEYFSETQRNKGNFPGRFSGRQFSNSRSEMNVSTLELGDSALYLCASRWTGGSYEQYFGPGTRLTVT.

The chain employs TRBV30 and TRBJ1-1, with TRBD1 matching over 10 bases. CDR3 length: 14 amino acids. Germline CDR1 GTSNPN, CDR2 SVGIG (reference sequence). With 5 bases clipped from V and 4 bases from J, the junction kept 7 bases outside the gene matches. This chain's CDR3 is CAWLTGTGVTEAFF. CDR3 nucleotide sequence: TGTGCCTGGTTAACCGGGACAGGGGTCACTGAAGCTTTCTTT.

V and J are TRBV30 and TRBJ1-6; D is ambiguous. The germline V gene has CDR1 GTSNPN and CDR2 SVGIG (reference sequence). Trimming removed 3 bases from V and 7 bases from J, with 4 bases in between. This CDR3 comprises 11 residues. CDR3 sequence reads: CAWRQNSPLHF. The CDR3 bases are TGTGCCTGGAGACAGAATTCACCCCTCCACTTT. Full variable domain (outside the CDR3, taken from reference TRBV30 and TRBJ1-6): SQTIHQWPATLVQPVGSPLSLECTVEGTSNPNLYWYRQAAGRGLQLLFYSVGIGQISSEVPQNLSASRPQDRQFILSSKKLLLSDSGFYLCAWRQNSPLHFGNGTRLTVT.